What follows is one T cell receptor beta chain and its context. Its specificity is not known. The record originates from a study of Ad26.COV2.S vaccination and SARS-CoV-2 variants. As to treatment: roughly 18 received Ad26.COV2.S at low or high dose, single or two shots; about 5 received placebo; per-sample allocation not given. Samples came from day 63 after the first vaccine or placebo injection. The study's findings and limits: Similar non-spike TCR breadth was observed in recipients of vaccine and of placebo.

Profiling relied on immunoSEQ multiplex PCR, and the TCRdb table lists in-frame clones only, not all of them. The table shows 360,000 or so clones, with over 75% occurring only once. The clonotype was recovered from a person between 18 and 65 years old who received the Ad26.COV2.S COVID-19 vaccine or a placebo. Here the sequenced sample was peripheral blood, taken in a trial of Ad26.COV2.S vaccine versus placebo.

The CDR3 reads CASSMGRAAGYTF. Here the CDR3 DNA reads TGTGCCAGTAGTATGGGACGGGCCGCTGGCTACACCTTC. The gene calls are TRBV19 and TRBJ1-2, with D tentatively TRBD1 (5 bases). CDR3 size: 13 residues. V lost 3 bases and J lost 7, with 12 bases in between. Germline values: CDR1 LNHDA, CDR2 SQIVND (reference sequence).